This T cell receptor beta chain was observed in a study of shared clonotypes between healthy human individuals. Findings and caveats of the study: Read depth was anticipated to influence clonotype sharing among donors. Only a few donors were included, so the genetic and exposure-history diversity represented was limited.

As for this clone: Its specificity is unknown.

The protocol was immunoSEQ multiplex PCR, while the TCRdb copy is restricted to in-frame clones and leaves out a portion. This table holds some 470,000 clones, 60% to 85% found once. Donors included only healthy HIV-negative adults lacking recent acute infections or vaccinations. Genomic DNA for unsorted samples was obtained from about 88 million PBMCs. The CDR3 contains 14 residues. With 3 bases clipped from V and 11 bases from J, the junction kept 7 bases outside the gene matches. Germline CDR1 is KGHSH and CDR2 is LQKENI. This chain uses TRBV18 with TRBJ1-6; 7 nucleotides line up with TRBD1. The sequence was obtained from a woman in her thirties or forties in good health. Some clones in this sample may be carry-over from other donors' samples. Material for sequencing was PBMCs. The CDR3 protein is CASSPTTGRTPLHF. The CDR3, as DNA: TGTGCCAGCTCACCCACGACAGGGAGGACACCCCTCCACTTT.